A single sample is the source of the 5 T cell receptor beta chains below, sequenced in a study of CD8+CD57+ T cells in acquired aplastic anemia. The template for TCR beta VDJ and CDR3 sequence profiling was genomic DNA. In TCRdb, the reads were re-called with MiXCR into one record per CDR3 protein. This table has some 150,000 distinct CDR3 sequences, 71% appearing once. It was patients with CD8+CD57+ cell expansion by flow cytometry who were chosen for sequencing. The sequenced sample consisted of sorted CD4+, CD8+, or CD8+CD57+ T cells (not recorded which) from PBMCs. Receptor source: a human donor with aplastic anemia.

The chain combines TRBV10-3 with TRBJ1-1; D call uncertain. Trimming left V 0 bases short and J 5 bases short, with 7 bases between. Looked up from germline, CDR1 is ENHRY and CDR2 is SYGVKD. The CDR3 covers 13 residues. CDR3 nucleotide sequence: TGTGCCATCAGTGAGTCGCCTCGGACTGAAGCTTTCTTT. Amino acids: CAISESPRTEAFF.

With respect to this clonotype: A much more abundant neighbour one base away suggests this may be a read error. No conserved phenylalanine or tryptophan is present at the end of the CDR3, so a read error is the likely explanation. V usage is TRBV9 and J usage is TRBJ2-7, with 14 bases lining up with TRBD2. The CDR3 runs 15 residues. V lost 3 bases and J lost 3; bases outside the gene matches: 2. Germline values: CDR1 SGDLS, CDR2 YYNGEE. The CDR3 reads CASSDGTSGSYEQYS. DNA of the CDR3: TGTGCCAGCAGCGACGGGACTAGCGGGAGCTACGAGCAGTACTCC.

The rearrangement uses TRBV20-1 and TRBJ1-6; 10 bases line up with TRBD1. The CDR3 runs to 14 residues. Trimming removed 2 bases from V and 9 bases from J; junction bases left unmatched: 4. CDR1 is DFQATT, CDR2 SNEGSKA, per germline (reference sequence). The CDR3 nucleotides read TGCAGTGCTAGACTGGGACAGGGGTTTTCACCCCTCCACTTT. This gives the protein CSARLGQGFSPLHF.

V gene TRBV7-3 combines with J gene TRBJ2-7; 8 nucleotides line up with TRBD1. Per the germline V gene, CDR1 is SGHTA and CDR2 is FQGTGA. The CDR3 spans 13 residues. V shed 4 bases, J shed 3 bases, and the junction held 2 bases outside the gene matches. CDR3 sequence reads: CASSSTGGYEQYF. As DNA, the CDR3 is TGTGCCAGCAGCTCTACAGGGGGCTACGAGCAGTACTTC. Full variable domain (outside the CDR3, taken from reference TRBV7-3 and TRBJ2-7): GAGVSQTPSNKVTEKGKYVELRCDPISGHTALYWYRQSLGQGPEFLIYFQGTGAADDSGLPNDRFFAVRPEGSVSTLKIQRTERGDSAVYLCASSSTGGYEQYFGPGTRLTVT.

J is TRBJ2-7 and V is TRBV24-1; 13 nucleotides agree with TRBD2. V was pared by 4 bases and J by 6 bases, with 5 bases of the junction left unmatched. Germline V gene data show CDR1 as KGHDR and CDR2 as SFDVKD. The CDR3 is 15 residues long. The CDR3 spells CATSDRTSGSSEQYF. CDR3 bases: TGTGCCACCAGTGACCGGACTAGCGGGAGTTCCGAGCAGTACTTC.